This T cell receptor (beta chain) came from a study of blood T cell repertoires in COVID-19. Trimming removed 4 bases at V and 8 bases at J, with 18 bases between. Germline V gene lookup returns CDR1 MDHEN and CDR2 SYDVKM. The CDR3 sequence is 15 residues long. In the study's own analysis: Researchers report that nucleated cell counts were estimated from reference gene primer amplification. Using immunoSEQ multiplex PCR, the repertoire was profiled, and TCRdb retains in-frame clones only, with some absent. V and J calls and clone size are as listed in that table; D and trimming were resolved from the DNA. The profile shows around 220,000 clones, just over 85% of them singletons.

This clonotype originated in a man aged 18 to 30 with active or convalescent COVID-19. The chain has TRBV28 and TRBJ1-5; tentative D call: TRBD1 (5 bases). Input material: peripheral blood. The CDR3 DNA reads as TGTGCCAGCAGTTCAAACCTGCCGGCGGGGGAGCCCCAGCATTTT. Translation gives CASSSNLPAGEPQHF.